Listed here are 5 T cell receptor beta chains from one sample, sequenced in a study of blood T cell repertoires in COVID-19. Assay used: immunoSEQ multiplex PCR; TCRdb lists only in-frame clones, some missing. The sample lists roughly 200,000 clones, 83% occurring once. The sample taken for sequencing was peripheral blood. These receptors were taken from a young woman with COVID-19, enrolled during active disease.

The gene calls are TRBV29-1 and TRBJ2-1; the D gene is possibly TRBD2 (5 bases). This CDR3 is 14 amino acids long. Trimming stripped 2 bases from V and 9 bases from J, with 17 bases between. In germline, CDR1 is SQVTM, CDR2 ANQGSEA. The DNA for the CDR3 is TGCAGCGTTGAATTTCGGCTAGCAGTCGGTGAGCAGTTCTTC. Its translation: CSVEFRLAVGEQFF.

The chain combines TRBV19 with TRBJ1-2; 8 bases fit TRBD1. Germline V gene lookup returns CDR1 LNHDA and CDR2 SQIVND (reference sequence). J gave up 3 bases and V 10 bases, and 13 bases lay outside the gene matches. The CDR3 has 15 amino acids. The CDR3 DNA reads TGTGCCACCAAGAAGCCAGGGGGCGAAGACTATGGCTACACCTTC. Its protein is CATKKPGGEDYGYTF. Full variable domain (remainder filled in from reference TRBV19 and TRBJ1-2): DGGITQSPKYLFRKEGQNVTLSCEQNLNHDAMYWYRQDPGQGLRLIYYSQIVNDFQKGDIAEGYSVSREKKESFPLTVTSAQKNPTAFYLCATKKPGGEDYGYTFGSGTRLTVV.

The chain is built from TRBV9 and TRBJ2-1; 8 nucleotides align to TRBD2. The V gene's germline CDR1 is SGDLS and CDR2 YYNGEE. The CDR3 extends over 13 amino acids. The V segment lost 0 bases and the J segment 13 bases; nucleotides outside the gene matches: 6. The CDR3 here is CASSVGSGSFQFF. CDR3 DNA: TGTGCCAGCAGCGTAGGCAGCGGGAGTTTTCAGTTCTTC.

The chain joins TRBV19 to TRBJ1-2; no reliable D call. CDR1 is LNHDA, CDR2 SQIVND, per germline (reference sequence). The CDR3 contains 12 residues. V was cut by 6 bases and J by 3 bases, with 8 bases left in between. CDR3 coding DNA: TGTGCCAGTAGCCCAAATTACTATGGCTACACCTTC. It is translated as CASSPNYYGYTF.

The chain recombines TRBV5-1 with TRBJ1-3, with D perhaps TRBD1 (6 bases). CDR1 is SGHRS, CDR2 YFSETQ, per germline. The CDR3 totals 16 residues. V was clipped by 0 bases and J by 3 bases, with 13 bases between them. DNA of the CDR3: TGCGCCAGCAGCTTGGGGGCAGGGGAAAATGGAAACACCATATATTTT. Translation: CASSLGAGENGNTIYF.